Shown below are 5 T cell receptor beta chains from a single sample sequenced in a study of cytomegalovirus exposure and HLA in healthy donors. PCR employed 60 Vbeta and 13 Jbeta primers. The repertoire was sequenced with immunoSEQ multiplex PCR; TCRdb's copy has only in-frame clones and lacks some. The repertoire has tens of thousands of clones, less than 80% of them found once; the top ten carry about an eighth. Sequencing was done on a sample of PBMCs. The receptors derive from a woman in her thirties or forties in good health and CMV-seropositive.

The rearrangement links TRBV19 to TRBJ2-1; D is possibly TRBD2 (6 bases). V lost 10 bases to trimming and J lost 0 bases, with 10 bases between them. Germline CDR1 reads LNHDA; CDR2 reads SQIVND (reference sequence). CDR3 length: 13 amino acids. The CDR3 sequence is CATTGGSYNEQFF. In DNA form, the CDR3 reads TGTGCCACAACCGGGGGCTCCTACAATGAGCAGTTCTTC.

The rearrangement uses TRBV9 and TRBJ1-5; D call uncertain. The CDR3 has 13 residues. V lost 4 bases and J lost 4, with 9 bases in between. Germline V gene data show CDR1 as SGDLS and CDR2 as YYNGEE. The CDR3 DNA follows: TGTGCCAGCAGCCCCTCCCTTAATCAGCCCCAGCATTTT. Translated: CASSPSLNQPQHF.

The DNA for the CDR3 is TGTGCCAGCAGAGGGGGAGACTATGGCTACACCTTC. It specifies CASRGGDYGYTF. This chain uses TRBV25-1 with TRBJ1-2, with D perhaps matching TRBD1 (6 bases). Germline-derived CDR1 and CDR2 are MGHDK and SYGVNS. V was trimmed by 6 bases and J by 3 bases, leaving 8 bases between them. CDR3 size: 12 residues.

The chain couples TRBV25-1 to TRBJ1-5; 9 bases agree with TRBD1. Germline values: CDR1 MGHDK, CDR2 SYGVNS. The CDR3 is made up of 16 amino acids. V gave up 5 bases and J gave up 3 bases; unmatched junction bases: 8. The CDR3 reads CASSTGTGWDNQPQHF. DNA of the CDR3: TGTGCCAGCAGTACCGGGACAGGGTGGGACAATCAGCCCCAGCATTTT.

This sequence joins TRBV9 and TRBJ2-3; 8 bases map to TRBD2. J lost 4 bases, V lost 3 bases, and 4 bases had no gene match. The germline V gene has CDR1 SGDLS and CDR2 YYNGEE. This CDR3 has 14 amino acids. CDR3 in amino acids: CASSAGTRSDTQYF. CDR3 in DNA: TGTGCCAGCAGCGCCGGGACTAGATCAGATACGCAGTATTTT.